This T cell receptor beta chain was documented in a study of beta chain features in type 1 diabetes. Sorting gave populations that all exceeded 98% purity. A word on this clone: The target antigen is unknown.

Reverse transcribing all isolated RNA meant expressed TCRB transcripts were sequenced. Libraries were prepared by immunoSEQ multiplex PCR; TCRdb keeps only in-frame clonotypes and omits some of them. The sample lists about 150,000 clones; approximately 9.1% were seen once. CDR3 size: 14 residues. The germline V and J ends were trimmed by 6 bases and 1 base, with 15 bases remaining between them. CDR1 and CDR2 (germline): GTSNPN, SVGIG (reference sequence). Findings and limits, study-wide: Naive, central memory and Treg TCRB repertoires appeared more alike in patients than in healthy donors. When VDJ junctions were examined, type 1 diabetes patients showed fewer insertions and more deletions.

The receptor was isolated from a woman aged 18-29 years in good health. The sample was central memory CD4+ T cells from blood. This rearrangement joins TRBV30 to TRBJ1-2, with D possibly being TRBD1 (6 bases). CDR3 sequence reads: CACPGQTNNYGYTF. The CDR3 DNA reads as TGTGCCTGCCCGGGACAAACCAATAACTATGGCTACACCTTC.